A selection of T cell receptor beta chains follows, all from one sample in a study of T cell responses to AZD1222 COVID-19 vaccine. Produced via immunoSEQ multiplex PCR; TCRdb's table is partial and in-frame only. The repertoire holds about 130,000 clones, with roughly nine tenths as singletons. Sequenced here: peripheral blood, sampled on day 0 of AZD1222 vaccination. These receptors came from an adult in good health. CDR3s include the opening cysteine and the closing phenylalanine or tryptophan. Size is stated for part of the rows, as once, few or many counts, or as a class when the clone is expanded.

V gene,J gene,CDR3 length,clone size,CDR3 protein
TRBV10-3,TRBJ2-2,13,few,CAISGTRAGELFF
TRBV19,TRBJ2-7,16,.,CAEGDRGGLLAYEQYF
TRBV10-3,TRBJ1-2,12,.,CAISDRQDGYTF
TRBV18,TRBJ1-6,15,.,CASSATGRYNSPLHF
TRBV9,TRBJ2-1,16,.,CASSVAGTVSYNEQFF
TRBV7-8,TRBJ1-3,13,.,CASSTTDGNTIYF
TRBV7-2,TRBJ2-3,19,.,CASSYQGTSGGQGTDTQYF
TRBV19,TRBJ2-3,16,.,CASSIGGTPGADTQYF
TRBV19,TRBJ1-1,15,.,CASSRGTGRNTEAFF
TRBV7-9,TRBJ2-3,14,.,CASSLDVLQDTQYF
TRBV30,TRBJ1-1,10,.,CAWRRSEAFF
TRBV11-2,TRBJ1-2,13,.,CASTRGMDYGYTF
TRBV5-1,TRBJ2-3,16,.,CASSLDYAGDTDTQYF
TRBV10-3,TRBJ1-2,14,.,CAISGPPQDYGYTF
TRBV13,TRBJ2-2,15,once,CASSLDLAGAGELFF
TRBV23-1,TRBJ2-4,15,once,CASSLEVRAKNIQYF
TRBV3-1/TRBV3-2,TRBJ2-1,17,.,CASSRLGLAAPYNEQFF
TRBV30,TRBJ1-2,11,.,CAWTGQGIYTF
TRBV9,TRBJ1-1,14,.,CASSVQSLNTEAFF
TRBV9,TRBJ1-1,15,.,CASSVVGVPNTEAFF
TRBV3-1/TRBV3-2,TRBJ2-5,14,.,CASSPTGGLETQYF
TRBV2,TRBJ2-3,14,.,CASSFSGISDTQYF
TRBV2,TRBJ2-5,13,.,CASVRDSQETQYF
TRBV19,TRBJ1-1,15,.,CASSRTGSMNTEAFF
TRBV7-2,TRBJ2-7,15,.,CASSLTPGPRYEQYF
TRBV2,TRBJ2-7,17,.,CASSAQVSGADSYEQYF
TRBV5-1,TRBJ2-2,15,once,CASSLQGNLAGELFF
TRBV4-2,TRBJ1-3,16,once,CASSQAGQDSGNTIYF
TRBV4-2,TRBJ1-3,17,.,CASRRTGDLSRGNTIYF
TRBV3-1/TRBV3-2,TRBJ2-5,16,once,CASSPRQGARGETQYF
TRBV3-1/TRBV3-2,TRBJ2-5,15,.,CASSQEPSGQETQYF
TRBV10-3,TRBJ1-3,15,.,CAISRGQEGGNTIYF
TRBV19,TRBJ2-2,20,.,CASSIVTPPRGRTNTGELFF
TRBV11-2,TRBJ2-7,14,.,CASSSRDRAYEQYF
TRBV20-1,TRBJ1-1,15,.,CSASSGFEMNTEAFF
TRBV27,TRBJ1-2,15,.,CASSLWGASNYGYTF
TRBV24-1,TRBJ1-2,14,.,CATSDRTGDYGYTF
TRBV7-2,TRBJ1-5,13,.,CASSLVGTQPQHF
TRBV5-6,TRBJ2-5,15,.,CASSMTSGGSETQYF
TRBV5-4,TRBJ1-5,13,.,CASSLDRAQPQHF
TRBV25-1,TRBJ1-5,15,.,CASSPQTGGDQPQHF
TRBV25-1,TRBJ2-7,15,.,CASSESSGVNYEQYF
TRBV21-1,TRBJ1-3,17,once,CARPRSLGRSDGNTIYF
TRBV6-5,TRBJ2-7,15,.,CASSYSSGDMYEQYF
TRBV5-8,TRBJ2-1,17,.,CASSPRRSRWDYNEQFF
TRBV18,TRBJ1-1,14,.,CASTTGELDTEAFF
TRBV12-3/TRBV12-4,TRBJ2-7,12,.,CASSYDRDKQYF
TRBV6-5,TRBJ1-2,13,.,CASRGDGYYGYTF
TRBV19,TRBJ1-4,16,.,CASSMLAHATNEKLFF
TRBV6-5,TRBJ2-1,10,.,CASSLGEQFF
TRBV4-2,TRBJ2-7,14,.,CASSHPIQGYEQYF
TRBV4-3,TRBJ1-1,11,.,CASSQAGEAFF
TRBV9,TRBJ2-2,14,.,CASSVRGNTGELFF
TRBV11-2,TRBJ1-4,16,.,CASSLGREATNEKLFF
TRBV12-3/TRBV12-4,TRBJ2-2,13,.,CASSFSGGGELFF
TRBV21-1,TRBJ1-2,12,.,CASRFRGYGYTF
TRBV6-5,TRBJ2-7,14,.,CASSDYGTSYEQYF
TRBV2,TRBJ1-5,15,.,CASSEGPGLNQPQHF
TRBV6-5,TRBJ1-2,12,few,CASSRVNYGYTF
TRBV5-1,TRBJ1-1,15,.,CASSLLVTQGTEAFF